Listed below are T cell receptor beta chains from one sample, sequenced in a study of blood T cells in healthy people across ages. One entry per CDR3 protein, called by TCRdb with MiXCR from the 5' RACE reads. The table lists over 1.5 million distinct CDR3 sequences, 40% to 55% of them singletons. Sequencing was carried out using blood. The source of these receptors is a woman between 35 and 50 years old in good health. Each CDR3 is given without its conserved first and last residue. Clone size is stated in some rows and not others, as once, few, many or a class when expanded.

TRBJ2-6,TRBV27,NA,ASSIDRTGANVLT
TRBJ2-6,TRBV6-5,NA,ASQLHGGANVLT
TRBJ1-2,TRBV2,NA,ARREGGYT
TRBJ1-5,TRBV27,NA,ASSFSTGRRYSNQPQH
TRBJ2-1,TRBV28,few,ASTLRGGQRYNEQF
TRBJ2-2,TRBV6-5,NA,ASRRLLDGELF
TRBJ1-1,TRBV5-1,NA,ASSLDPRRTGEGEAF
TRBJ1-2,TRBV20-1,once,SAAIPGQGSYT
TRBJ2-6,TRBV4-2,NA,ASSQEMGSGGTLHSGANVLT
TRBJ2-1,TRBV27,NA,ASSLLTSGGLMNEQF
TRBJ2-3,TRBV4-3,few,ASSQDALSDTQY
TRBJ2-1,TRBV2,NA,ARDPLAGDNEQF
TRBJ2-5,TRBV20-1,NA,SANGVVGAGLAETQY
TRBJ2-3,TRBV27,NA,ASSSRLQDFSDTQY
TRBJ2-1,TRBV5-1,few,ASSHGGNQVYSYNEQF
TRBJ2-3,TRBV20-1,few,SAREDRGELYTQY
TRBJ2-3,TRBV7-3,NA,TSSMTGGLTDTQY
TRBJ2-4,TRBV6-2/TRBV6-3,NA,ASRPGQGGIQY
TRBJ2-3,TRBV20-1,few,SARVARGRTDTQY
TRBJ2-7,TRBV12-3/TRBV12-4,NA,ASSLGGSRYEQY
TRBJ1-4,TRBV4-1,NA,ASSPTGQGGTNEKLF
TRBJ2-3,TRBV7-8,NA,ASSEWTGADTQY
TRBJ1-2,TRBV7-9,few,ASSRFPGETYGYT
TRBJ2-6,TRBV6-5,few,ASSPGTTGANVLT
TRBJ1-5,TRBV27,NA,ASSLYGRGPEPQH
TRBJ2-1,TRBV27,few,ATGAAYNEQF
TRBJ2-7,TRBV20-1,few,SASAGLADYEQY
TRBJ1-5,TRBV12-3/TRBV12-4,NA,ASSPANNQPQH
TRBJ2-1,TRBV3-1,NA,ASSQDGRAYNEQF
TRBJ2-1,TRBV7-9,few,ASSPQAPGQGANEQF
TRBJ2-5,TRBV6-6,NA,ASSYESGGSKETQY
TRBJ2-1,TRBV7-9,NA,ASQLGGGEQF
TRBJ1-4,TRBV27,NA,ASSPSGITDEKLF
TRBJ2-3,TRBV7-2,NA,ASSSSRDRVTDTQY
TRBJ1-5,TRBV28,NA,ASSPNVYQPQH
TRBJ2-1,TRBV11-2,NA,ASIVGTSGVLNEQF
TRBJ2-3,TRBV18,NA,ASSPDGTNTDTQY
TRBJ2-3,TRBV4-3,NA,ASSQDGLATQY
TRBJ1-6,TRBV6-5,NA,ASTLRGTGHSPLH
NA,TRBV7-9,NA,ASSLPTGGGTQY